A single sample is the source of the 2 T cell receptor beta chains below, sequenced in a study of a mutant IDH1 vaccine in newly diagnosed glioma. Time point specified: week 47, end of study. In the vaccine, a single dose held 300 ug of the mutant IDH1 20-mer peptide, along with topical imiquimod. No antigen is known for these receptors. Sequencing used immunoSEQ multiplex PCR; TCRdb keeps in-frame clones, though not all of them. This sample has approximately 50,000 clones, with around 83% found just once. Sequences were derived from PBMCs, sampled from a glioma patient whose treatment included an IDH1 peptide vaccine. Receptors originate from a woman in her fifties or sixties with glioma.

V usage is TRBV7-2 and J usage is TRBJ1-5, with unresolved D. The germline V gene has CDR1 SGHTA and CDR2 FQGNSA. The CDR3 extends over 13 amino acids. Trimming removed 7 bases from V and 3 bases from J, with 10 bases in between. This chain's CDR3 is CASTEFLNQPQHF. The CDR3 coding sequence is TGTGCCAGCACAGAATTCCTCAATCAGCCCCAGCATTTT.

This chain uses TRBV6-1 with TRBJ1-2, with D perhaps TRBD1 (5 bases). The length of the CDR3 is 15 residues. The germline V gene has CDR1 MNHNS and CDR2 SASEGT. V lost 1 base to trimming and J lost 1 base, with 10 bases between them. The CDR3 nucleotides read TGTGCCAGCAGTGAAGGGCCAGGGATTAACTATGGCTACACCTTC. Translating gives CASSEGPGINYGYTF.